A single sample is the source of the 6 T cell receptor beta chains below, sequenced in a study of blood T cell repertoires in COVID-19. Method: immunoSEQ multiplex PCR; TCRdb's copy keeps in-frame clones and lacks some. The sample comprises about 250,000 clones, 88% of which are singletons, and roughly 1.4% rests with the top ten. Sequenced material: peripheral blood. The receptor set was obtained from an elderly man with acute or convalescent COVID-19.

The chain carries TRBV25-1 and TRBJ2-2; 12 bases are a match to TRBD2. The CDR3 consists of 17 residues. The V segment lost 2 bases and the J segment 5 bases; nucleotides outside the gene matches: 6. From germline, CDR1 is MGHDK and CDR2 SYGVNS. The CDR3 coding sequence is TGTGCCAGCAGTGAAACAACTAGCGGGAGGCAAACCGGGGAGCTGTTTTTT. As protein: CASSETTSGRQTGELFF. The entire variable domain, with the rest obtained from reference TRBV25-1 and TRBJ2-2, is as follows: EADIYQTPRYLVIGTGKKITLECSQTMGHDKMYWYQQDPGMELHLIHYSYGVNSTEKGDLSSESTVSRIRTEHFPLTLESARPSHTSQYLCASSETTSGRQTGELFFGEGSRLTVL.

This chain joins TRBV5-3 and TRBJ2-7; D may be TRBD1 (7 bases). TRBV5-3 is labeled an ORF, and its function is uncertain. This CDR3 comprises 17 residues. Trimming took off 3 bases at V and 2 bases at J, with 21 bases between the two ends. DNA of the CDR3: TGTGCCAGAAGCTCGGTATCGGAGGGGACAGACCCCTACGAGCAGTACTTC. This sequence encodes CARSSVSEGTDPYEQYF.

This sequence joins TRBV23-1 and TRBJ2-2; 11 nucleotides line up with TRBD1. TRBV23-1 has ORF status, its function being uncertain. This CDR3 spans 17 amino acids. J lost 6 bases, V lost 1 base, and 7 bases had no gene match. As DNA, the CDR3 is TGCGCCAGCAGTCAATTTTGGGACAGGGGGGCCGCCGGGGAGCTGTTTTTT. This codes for CASSQFWDRGAAGELFF.

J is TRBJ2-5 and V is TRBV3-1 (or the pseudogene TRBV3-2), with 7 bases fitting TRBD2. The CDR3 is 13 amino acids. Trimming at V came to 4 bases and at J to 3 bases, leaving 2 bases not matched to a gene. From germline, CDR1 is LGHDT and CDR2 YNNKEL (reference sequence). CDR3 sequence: CASSRLAEETQYF. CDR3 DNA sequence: TGTGCCAGCAGCCGCCTAGCGGAAGAGACCCAGTACTTC.

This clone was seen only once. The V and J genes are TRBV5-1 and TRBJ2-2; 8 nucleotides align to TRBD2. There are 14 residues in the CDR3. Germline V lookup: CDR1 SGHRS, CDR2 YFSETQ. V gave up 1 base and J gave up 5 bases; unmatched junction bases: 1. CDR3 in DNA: TGCGCCAGCAGCTTGAGACTAGCGACCGGGGAGCTGTTTTTT. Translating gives CASSLRLATGELFF. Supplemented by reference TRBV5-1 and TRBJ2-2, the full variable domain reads KAGVTQTPRYLIKTRGQQVTLSCSPISGHRSVSWYQQTPGQGLQFLFEYFSETQRNKGNFPGRFSGRQFSNSRSEMNVSTLELGDSALYLCASSLRLATGELFFGEGSRLTVL.

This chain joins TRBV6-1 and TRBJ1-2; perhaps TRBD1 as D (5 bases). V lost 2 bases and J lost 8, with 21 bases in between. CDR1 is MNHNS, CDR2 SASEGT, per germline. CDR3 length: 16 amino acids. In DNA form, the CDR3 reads TGTGCCAGCAGTGAACCGAAGTTAGCAGGGTTGAGAGGCTACACCTTC. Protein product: CASSEPKLAGLRGYTF.